These 12 T cell receptor beta chains were sequenced from one sample in a study of CD8 T cells in Susac syndrome. Random hexamers served to reverse transcribe roughly 0.5 to 1 ug RNA. TCRdb re-called the immunoSEQ multiplex PCR reads through MiXCR, storing one row per CDR3 protein. The repertoire includes some 97,000 distinct CDR3 sequences, 95% of them detected once, and approximately 0.3% sits in the top ten. The sample consisted of CD8+ T cells from PBMCs. These receptor sequences come from a human donor with Susac syndrome.

This chain links TRBV6-5 with TRBJ1-4, with a weak D call TRBD1 (5 bases). In germline, CDR1 is MNHEY, CDR2 SVGAGI. The CDR3 length is 13 residues. The germline V and J ends were trimmed by 8 bases and 9 bases, with 16 bases remaining between them. Here the CDR3 DNA reads TGTGCCAGCGCACAGGACGAGAATAAAAAACTGTTTTTT. This codes for CASAQDENKKLFF.

V is TRBV12-5 and J is TRBJ1-5; the D is unclear. Trimming took off 7 bases at V and 5 bases at J, with 15 bases between the two ends. Looked up from germline, CDR1 is LGHNT and CDR2 is FRNRAP. The CDR3 totals 14 residues. The CDR3 loop is CASALGGSHQPQHF. CDR3 bases: TGTGCTAGTGCCTTAGGAGGGTCCCATCAGCCCCAGCATTTT.

The J gene is TRBJ1-1, the V gene TRBV19; D not resolved. There are 12 residues in the CDR3. Deletions cut 10 bases from V and 1 base from J, with 10 bases between. From germline, CDR1 is LNHDA and CDR2 SQIVND (reference sequence). The CDR3 region has the DNA TGTGCCACCCGACACGGGAACACTGAAGCTTTCTTT. It codes for CATRHGNTEAFF.

The chain recombines TRBV4-1 with TRBJ2-5, with TRBD1 as a possible D gene (5 bases). The CDR3 is 16 residues long. The ends were cut back, 0 bases at V and 5 bases at J, with 16 bases in the middle. Germline V gene sequence: CDR1 MGHRA, CDR2 YSYEKL. CDR3 nucleotide sequence: TGCGCCAGCAGCCAAGAATCAAGGCAGGGTCGGGAGACCCAGTACTTC. Residues: CASSQESRQGRETQYF.

The rearrangement joins TRBV5-4 to TRBJ1-2; TRBD1 matches at 9 bases. Germline V gene data show CDR1 as SGHNT and CDR2 as YYREEE (reference sequence). The CDR3 has 13 amino acids. Unmatched junction bases numbered 5, after V lost 5 bases and J lost 6 bases. The CDR3 sequence is CASSPGTGNGYTF. The CDR3 nucleotides read TGTGCCAGCAGTCCCGGGACAGGGAATGGCTACACCTTC.

The chain uses TRBV7-2 and TRBJ2-1; D is perhaps TRBD2 (5 bases). Trimming cost V 3 bases and J 0 bases, with 9 bases left between them. Germline V gene data show CDR1 as SGHTA and CDR2 as FQGNSA. There are 15 residues in the CDR3. The CDR3, as DNA: TGTGCCAGCAGCTTCTCCGGGAACTCCTACAATGAGCAGTTCTTC. It is translated as CASSFSGNSYNEQFF.

This chain joins TRBV3-1 and TRBJ1-2; no reliable D call. This CDR3 is 11 amino acids long. Germline V gene data show CDR1 as LGHDT and CDR2 as YNNKEL (reference sequence). Deletions cut 1 base from V and 12 bases from J, with 9 bases between. The CDR3 DNA reads TGTGCCAGCAGCCAAGGGGGATACAACACCTTC. The encoded protein is CASSQGGYNTF.

This clonotype was observed a single time. In DNA form, the CDR3 reads TGCAGCGTCCTCAGGGTGATGAACACTGAAGCTTTCTTT. Its protein product is CSVLRVMNTEAFF. The chain uses TRBV29-1 and TRBJ1-1; a possible D gene is TRBD1 (5 bases). Trimming took off 6 bases at V and 0 bases at J, with 11 bases between the two ends. Per the germline V gene, CDR1 is SQVTM and CDR2 is ANQGSEA. This CDR3 is built from 13 residues.

The chain joins TRBV29-1 to TRBJ2-5, with TRBD2 matching over 7 bases. The CDR3 runs to 12 residues. J gave up 3 bases and V 7 bases, and 5 bases lay outside the gene matches. The germline V gene encodes CDR1 SQVTM and CDR2 ANQGSEA. The CDR3 coding sequence is TGCAGCGGCGGGGGTGTGGAAGAGACCCAGTACTTC. This gives the protein CSGGGVEETQYF.

This chain uses TRBV13 with TRBJ2-1; 8 bases line up with TRBD2. V lost 0 bases and J lost 5; bases outside the gene matches: 3. The CDR3 consists of 15 residues. Germline-derived CDR1 and CDR2 are PRHDT and FYEKMQ (reference sequence). CDR3 amino acids: CASSLGLAANNEQFF. CDR3 in DNA: TGTGCCAGCAGCTTAGGACTAGCGGCGAACAATGAGCAGTTCTTC.

This sequence joins TRBV20-1 and TRBJ2-7; 11 bases match TRBD2. CDR1 is DFQATT and CDR2 is SNEGSKA in the germline V gene (reference sequence). The V gene end was trimmed by 6 bases and the J gene end by 5 bases; junction bases not matched to a gene: 9. The CDR3 totals 14 residues. CDR3 nucleotides: TGCAGTGCACCCACTAGCGGGAGTTTCAACGAGCAGTACTTC. This codes for CSAPTSGSFNEQYF.

This sequence joins TRBV6-2 or TRBV6-3 and TRBJ2-3; no firm D call. The germline V gene encodes CDR1 MNHEY and CDR2 SVGEGT. V gave up 2 bases and J gave up 2 bases, with 8 bases separating them. The CDR3 contains 14 residues. The CDR3 DNA reads as TGTGCCAGCAGTTACAGCTCCTTCACAGATACGCAGTATTTT. This codes for CASSYSSFTDTQYF.